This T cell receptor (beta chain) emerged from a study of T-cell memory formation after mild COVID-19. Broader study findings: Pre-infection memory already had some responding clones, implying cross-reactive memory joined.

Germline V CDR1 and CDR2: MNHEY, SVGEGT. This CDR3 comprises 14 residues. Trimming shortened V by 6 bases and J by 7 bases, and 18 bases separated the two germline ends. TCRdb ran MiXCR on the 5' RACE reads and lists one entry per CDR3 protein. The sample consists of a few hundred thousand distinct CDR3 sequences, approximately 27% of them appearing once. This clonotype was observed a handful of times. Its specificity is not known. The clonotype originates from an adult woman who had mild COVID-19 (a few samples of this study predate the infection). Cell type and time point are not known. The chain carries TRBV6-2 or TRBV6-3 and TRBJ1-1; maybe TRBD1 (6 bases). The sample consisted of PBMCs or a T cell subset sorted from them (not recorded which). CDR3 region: CASSYLGARIEAFF. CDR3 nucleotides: TGTGCCAGCAGCTATCTGGGGGCGCGAATTGAAGCTTTCTTT.